This T cell receptor (beta chain) was captured by sequencing in a study of siplizumab effects on memory and regulatory T cells (dated 2019 in TCRdb). As for the study more broadly: The study examined how the anti-CD2 antibody siplizumab affects alloreactive T-cell subsets in allogeneic mixed lymphocyte reactions built from human PBMCs.

Sorted unstimulated T cells and proliferating T cells recovered from mixed lymphocyte reactions were subjected to TCRbeta CDR3 sequencing. Fresh whole blood from around 10 HLA-typed healthy donors was used as the source from which PBMCs were isolated. Unstimulated CD4+ regulatory T cells were FACS-sorted to map the origin of alloreactive clones. The cysteine opens and the phenylalanine closes a CDR3 of 12 amino acids. The only DNA kept is the CDR3, 36 bases in frame from the first base. From the germline V gene (reference sequence), CDR1 is MNHNY and CDR2 is SVGAGI. Trimmed from V: 6 bases; trimmed from J: 14 bases; junction bases lacking a gene match: 11. Regarding this clone: It lacks a known antigen. Base qualities are not recorded, but no much larger clone differs from it by a single base.

Libraries came from the immunoSEQ multiplex PCR assay. Around 9.9 x 10^4 TCR templates per sample were assayed by the deep sequencing platform. Genomic DNA extracted from sorted T cells was used for TCRbeta CDR3 sequencing. Regarding the original processing steps: Clonal analysis of TCRbeta CDR3 data was done in the R programming language. Comparing unstimulated samples against CFSE-low samples taken after the reaction was how alloreactive CD4+ and CD8+ clones were defined. Regulatory or non-regulatory origin was assigned to alloreactive CD4+ clones by matching of sequences to sorted unstimulated Treg and non-Treg repertoires. Held by TCRdb, this immuneACCESS table contains in-frame sequences only and omits some clones. Under half of the omission traces to an unresolved V gene where checked; the cause of the rest is unknown. That table furnishes V, J and clone size, whereas the DNA furnished D and trimming. The table for this sample lists roughly 100,000 clones; roughly 93% of them were counted only once. The ten most abundant clones make up approximately 0.58% of the sample.

The full study reports these points: Unstimulated naive T cells appeared to be more diverse than memory T cells, and naive cells seemed to make a substantial contribution to the alloresponse. Whether proliferating Tregs from siplizumab cultures actually had suppressive function was not functionally confirmed. About 80-97% of proliferating CD4+ or CD8+ clones could not be given a naive or memory phenotype. Among mappable alloreactive CD4+ clones, an average Treg-derived fraction of about 69% was observed with siplizumab, compared with approximately 30% in control reactions. The cumulative frequency of alloreactive sequences that could be traced back to unstimulated CD4+ memory T cells was significantly reduced by siplizumab. Because sequences at frequencies below about 10^-5 were poorly captured, only a minor fraction of alloreactive clones could be mapped back to unstimulated subsets.

The sequenced material came from Tregs sorted from blood. The TCR originated in a human donor in good health. Here the chain combines TRBV6-6 and TRBJ1-1, and TRBD1 matches 8 of the central bases. The CDR3 in this case is CASSPRGQGEFF. The nucleotides are TGTGCCAGCAGCCCCCGAGGACAGGGTGAATTCTTT.